The 7 T cell receptor beta chains listed next were all sequenced from one sample in a study of graft-versus-host responses after intestinal transplantation. Profiled with immunoSEQ multiplex PCR; TCRdb holds only in-frame clones, not every one. The table lists around 9,800 clones, 78% of them singletons. Processing released intraepithelial and lamina propria lymphocytes from the graft tissue. Sequenced material: ileum tissue, taken less than 550 days after intestinal transplant. All receptors come from a human patient who received an intestinal transplant, so some T cells may come from the graft donor.

This chain links TRBV7-9 with TRBJ2-5; TRBD1 matches at 11 bases. CDR1 and CDR2 (germline): SEHNR, FQNEAQ (reference sequence). This CDR3 region has 16 residues. The V and J ends lost 5 bases and 1 base, in that order; junction bases with no gene match: 6. CDR3 region: CASSPPGTGGQETQYF. DNA of the CDR3: TGTGCCAGCAGCCCCCCCGGGACAGGGGGCCAAGAGACCCAGTACTTC.

The rearrangement links TRBV14 to TRBJ2-7; TRBD1 or TRBD2 may be the D gene (5 bases each). This CDR3 has 15 amino acids. Germline-derived CDR1 and CDR2 are SGHDN and FVKESK. V was shortened by 4 bases and J by 2 bases, with 15 bases between the two germline ends. CDR3 in amino acids: CASSPFIGAAYEQYF. Here the CDR3 DNA reads TGTGCCAGCAGCCCGTTCATCGGGGCCGCCTACGAGCAGTACTTC.

The chain recombines TRBV7-1 with TRBJ1-2, with a tentative D call TRBD1 (6 bases). TRBV7-1 is treated as an ORF (open reading frame) with a function not yet certain. Trimming pared 4 bases from V and 8 bases from J, leaving 14 bases between. This CDR3 region has 13 residues. The CDR3 reads CASSLARGNGYTF. DNA for the CDR3: TGTGCCAGCAGCTTAGCCAGGGGCAACGGCTACACCTTC.

This clone was observed a single time. The CDR3 loop reads CASSEVVAAAYEQYF. The CDR3 DNA reads as TGTGCCAGCAGTGAGGTGGTAGCGGCTGCCTACGAGCAGTACTTC. J is TRBJ2-7 and V is TRBV2; D is possibly TRBD2 (6 bases). From germline, CDR1 is SNHLY and CDR2 FYNNEI. V was cut by 3 bases and J by 2 bases, with 14 bases left in between. This CDR3 spans 15 amino acids.

The genes are TRBV4-1 and TRBJ2-1; tentative D call: TRBD2 (5 bases). The length of the CDR3 is 13 residues. From germline, CDR1 is MGHRA and CDR2 YSYEKL. The ends were cut back, 4 bases at V and 4 bases at J, with 8 bases in the middle. The CDR3 region is CASSRGPYNEQFF. CDR3 bases: TGCGCCAGCAGCCGAGGGCCTTACAATGAGCAGTTCTTC.

The genes are TRBV2 and TRBJ2-5; TRBD1 is a possible D gene (6 bases). Germline V gene lookup returns CDR1 SNHLY and CDR2 FYNNEI. The CDR3 has 13 residues. Trimming took off 6 bases at V and 5 bases at J, with 13 bases between the two ends. The CDR3 loop is CASRTRGTETQYF. The CDR3 DNA follows: TGTGCCAGCAGGACCAGGGGCACGGAGACCCAGTACTTC.

V and J are TRBV7-2 and TRBJ2-3; D tentatively fits TRBD1 or TRBD2 (5 bases each). Germline V lookup: CDR1 SGHTA, CDR2 FQGNSA. V was trimmed by 0 bases and J by 5 bases, leaving 12 bases between them. This CDR3 has 15 amino acids. The CDR3 reads CASSLALGGGDTQYF. The CDR3 nucleotides read TGTGCCAGCAGCTTAGCGCTTGGTGGGGGAGATACGCAGTATTTT.